This TCR beta chain was identified in a study of control samples from healthy donors and cancer patients. Deletions cut 6 bases from V and 4 bases from J, with 7 bases between. The CDR3 has 11 amino acids. Sequencing was performed with immunoSEQ multiplex PCR; in TCRdb, only in-frame clones are kept and a portion is missing. The sample records around 120,000 clones, 88% being singletons. This sequence originates from a man aged 35-49 years in good health. This chain connects TRBV12-3 or TRBV12-4 to TRBJ2-7; D unresolved. The sequenced sample was blood. The CDR3 loop is CASSRQYEQYF. CDR3 sequence (DNA): TGTGCCAGCAGCCGACAATACGAGCAGTACTTC.